The entry that follows covers one T cell receptor (beta chain) sequence. Its specificity is unknown. V lost 7 bases and J lost 5, with 17 bases in between. Germline CDR1 reads LNHDA; CDR2 reads SQIVND (reference sequence). CDR3 length equals 14 residues. This sample was taken from a study of neoadjuvant anti-PD-1 for oral cavity cancer. Study-wide context: Non-progressing patients received a fourth nivolumab dose near day 43, then surgery on days 50-56.

TCRdb's table, derived via immunoSEQ multiplex PCR, lists solely in-frame clones and lacks some. The repertoire has around 70,000 clones, about 85% of them found once; the top ten carry nearly 3.5%. Time point given: after neoadjuvant nivolumab, at surgical resection. These newly diagnosed stage II-IVA oral cavity squamous cell carcinoma patients had no prior systemic or radiation treatment. Overall study findings and caveats: Only a few patients per response group were TCR-analyzed; validation needed.

The sample consisted of PBMCs, taken after nivolumab (anti-PD-1) treatment. The receptor was isolated from a person between 40 and 85 years old with oral cavity squamous cell carcinoma. The chain has TRBV19 and TRBJ2-5, with D possibly matching TRBD1 (6 bases). CDR3 in amino acids: CASKNRVVEETQYF. Here the CDR3 DNA reads TGTGCCAGTAAGAACAGGGTGGTCGAGGAGACCCAGTACTTC.